Listed below are T cell receptor beta chains from one sample, sequenced in a study of CD4 and CD8 cells across lung adenocarcinoma regions. From the PCR reads, TCRdb called clonotypes with MiXCR, one entry per CDR3 protein. The sample has 10,000 or so distinct CDR3 sequences; 50% are singletons. The sample was CD8+ T cells from the margin of a lung tumor. The origin of the receptors is a female donor with lung adenocarcinoma. The CD4 and CD8 labels of this study may be unreliable. Both conserved end residues are part of each CDR3. Fields, in order: CDR3 protein, CDR3 DNA, J gene, D gene, clone size, V gene. A D gene is named only where the DNA matches it firmly. Where a row states a size, it is once, few, many or the class of an expanded clone; other rows omit it.

cdr3_aa: CASSQVGGGGRQETQYF
cdr3_nt: TGCGCCAGCAGCCAAGTGGGGGGGGGGGGGCGGCAAGAGACCCAGTACTTC
j_call: TRBJ2-5
d_call: -
clone_size: -
v_call: TRBV4-1

cdr3_aa: CASSQTFGSRHNEQFF
cdr3_nt: TGTGCCAGCAGCCAAACGTTCGGGAGTAGGCACAATGAGCAGTTCTTC
j_call: TRBJ2-1
d_call: -
clone_size: -
v_call: TRBV7-2

cdr3_aa: CASSIQGVETQYF
cdr3_nt: TGTGCCAGCAGTATACAGGGAGTAGAGACCCAGTACTTC
j_call: TRBJ2-5
d_call: -
clone_size: -
v_call: TRBV27

cdr3_aa: CASSQRGSGYTF
cdr3_nt: TGCGCCAGCAGCCAGCGGGGGTCCGGCTACACCTTC
j_call: TRBJ1-2
d_call: -
clone_size: -
v_call: TRBV4-1

cdr3_aa: CASRQGGSPLHF
cdr3_nt: TGTGCCAGCAGGCAGGGGGGATCACCCCTCCACTTT
j_call: TRBJ1-6
d_call: TRBD1
clone_size: -
v_call: TRBV6-1

cdr3_aa: CASSHKPMGGSGRVNTQYF
cdr3_nt: TGTGCCAGCAGTCACAAGCCCATGGGGGGCAGCGGGAGAGTAAATACGCAGTATTTT
j_call: TRBJ2-3
d_call: TRBD2
clone_size: few
v_call: TRBV27

cdr3_aa: CASPHPNTGELFF
cdr3_nt: TGTGCCAGCCCCCATCCGAACACCGGGGAGCTGTTTTTT
j_call: TRBJ2-2
d_call: -
clone_size: -
v_call: TRBV6-1

cdr3_aa: CASSLNLNRGDQPQHF
cdr3_nt: TGCGCCAGCAGCCTGAACCTGAACAGGGGAGATCAGCCCCAGCATTTT
j_call: TRBJ1-5
d_call: TRBD1
clone_size: -
v_call: TRBV4-1

cdr3_aa: CASSLGRDYEQYF
cdr3_nt: TGTGCCAGCAGCCTCGGCCGGGACTACGAGCAGTACTTC
j_call: TRBJ2-7
d_call: -
clone_size: -
v_call: TRBV7-6

cdr3_aa: CASSLRFLDAQYF
cdr3_nt: TGTGCCAGCAGTCTCCGGTTCCTTGACGCCCAGTACTTC
j_call: TRBJ2-4
d_call: -
clone_size: -
v_call: TRBV27

cdr3_aa: CATMGPGGSGEQFF
cdr3_nt: TGTGCCACCATGGGTCCGGGAGGGTCTGGTGAGCAGTTCTTC
j_call: TRBJ2-1
d_call: TRBD2
clone_size: few
v_call: TRBV24-1

cdr3_aa: CASSVIAGDIQYF
cdr3_nt: TGCGCCAGCAGTGTCATCGCTGGGGACATTCAGTACTTC
j_call: TRBJ2-4
d_call: -
clone_size: -
v_call: TRBV10-2

cdr3_aa: CASSGAKNTQYF
cdr3_nt: TGTGCCAGCAGTGGAGCAAAAAACACGCAGTACTTT
j_call: TRBJ2-4
d_call: -
clone_size: once
v_call: TRBV6-1

cdr3_aa: CASSLLMAGGPNYEQYF
cdr3_nt: TGTGCCAGCAGCTTACTTATGGCGGGAGGGCCAAACTACGAGCAGTACTTC
j_call: TRBJ2-7
d_call: TRBD2
clone_size: -
v_call: TRBV7-2

cdr3_aa: CASSVGVRATDMQYF
cdr3_nt: TGTGCCAGCAGTGTGGGGGTCCGAGCCACAGATATGCAGTACTTT
j_call: TRBJ2-3
d_call: -
clone_size: -
v_call: TRBV6-1

cdr3_aa: CASSLAGGSWGYTF
cdr3_nt: TGTGCCAGCAGCTTAGCGGGCGGGTCTTGGGGCTACACCTTC
j_call: TRBJ1-2
d_call: -
clone_size: many
v_call: TRBV7-2

cdr3_aa: CASSQLGRGQETQYF
cdr3_nt: TGTGCCAGCAGCCAATTGGGCAGGGGGCAAGAGACCCAGTACTTC
j_call: TRBJ2-5
d_call: TRBD1
clone_size: many
v_call: TRBV14

cdr3_aa: CASSRWTSGKNEQFF
cdr3_nt: TGCGCCAGCAGCCGATGGACTAGCGGGAAGAATGAGCAGTTCTTC
j_call: TRBJ2-1
d_call: TRBD2
clone_size: few
v_call: TRBV4-1

cdr3_aa: CATSDSGTSGRANNEQFF
cdr3_nt: TGTGCCACCAGTGATTCCGGGACTAGCGGGAGGGCCAACAATGAGCAGTTCTTC
j_call: TRBJ2-1
d_call: TRBD2
clone_size: many
v_call: TRBV24-1

cdr3_aa: CASSSHVDSSEYIF
cdr3_nt: TGTGCCAGCAGTTCACACGTGGACAGTTCTGAATACATCTTC
j_call: TRBJ1-2
d_call: -
clone_size: -
v_call: TRBV12-3/TRBV12-4

cdr3_aa: CASKGTISYNEQFF
cdr3_nt: TGTGCCAGCAAAGGGACCATCTCCTACAATGAGCAGTTCTTC
j_call: TRBJ2-1
d_call: -
clone_size: -
v_call: TRBV6-1

cdr3_aa: CASKGRQDKNMQYF
cdr3_nt: TGCGCCAGCAAGGGCAGGCAAGACAAAAACATGCAGTATTTT
j_call: TRBJ2-3
d_call: -
clone_size: -
v_call: TRBV10-1

cdr3_aa: CASRRRDSGTDTQYF
cdr3_nt: TGTGCCAGCAGACGCCGGGACAGTGGCACAGATACCCAGTATTTC
j_call: TRBJ2-1
d_call: TRBD1
clone_size: -
v_call: TRBV27

cdr3_aa: CASSGRDFLEDTQYF
cdr3_nt: TGTGCCAGCAGCGGCCGGGACTTCCTCGAAGACACGCAGTACTTC
j_call: TRBJ2-7
d_call: -
clone_size: -
v_call: TRBV6-1

cdr3_aa: CASSPPGQGSFDGYTF
cdr3_nt: TGTGCCAGCAGCCCTCCGGGACAGGGGTCCTTCGATGGCTACACCTTC
j_call: TRBJ1-2
d_call: TRBD1
clone_size: many
v_call: TRBV27

cdr3_aa: CAGRGEGSQETQYF
cdr3_nt: TGCGCGGGCAGGGGGGAGGGAAGCCAAGAGACCCAGTACTTT
j_call: TRBJ2-3
d_call: -
clone_size: -
v_call: TRBV10-2